This T cell receptor (beta chain) derives from a study of blood T cells in healthy people across ages. CDR1 is SGHDT and CDR2 is YYEEEE in the germline V gene. Unmatched junction bases numbered 4, after V lost 1 base and J lost 5 bases. This CDR3 contains 15 residues. Points on this clonotype: Its antigen is currently unknown.

Study outcomes and limitations: Roughly linear declines in TCR beta diversity per million T cells occurred with age.

Alongside a J-beta primer mix, a sample-barcoded 5' primer served in a second PCR lasting about 7 to 11 cycles. From the 5' RACE reads, TCRdb called clonotypes with MiXCR, one entry per CDR3 protein. Among over a million distinct CDR3 sequences listed, around 55% were seen once. The sequenced sample was blood. The genes are TRBV5-6 and TRBJ2-2; TRBD1 aligns across 8 bases. The TCR was taken from a man aged 18 to 30 in good health. The CDR3 DNA follows: TGTGCCAGCAGCTTGCAGGGGGCCGGAACCGGGGAGCTGTTTTTT. Residues: CASSLQGAGTGELFF.